The TCR beta chain described here comes from a study of post-analysis software for immune sequencing data (dated by TCRdb to between 2014 and 2017). Looking at the study overall: Relapsing-remitting, secondary progressive and progressive-relapsing multiple sclerosis were recorded as disease courses, and subtype annotation was lacking for some patients. The multiple sclerosis patient repertoires were compared with 10 to 12 previously published healthy control repertoires from donors aged roughly 6 to 25 years. A subset of samples was prepared in parallel using single-end sample barcoding, then pooled and co-amplified after Illumina adapter ligation. What the work shows at the level of the full study, not this receptor alone: About five TRBV segments, including TRBV5-6, TRBV5-1 and TRBV20-1, were significantly more frequent in patients than controls. Direct clustering with F measure revealed strong co-clustering of samples prepared in the same batch, which led to a batch-effect correction. The multiple sclerosis patient group was slightly younger than the control group. Normalized Chao1 diversity was significantly lower in multiple sclerosis patients than controls, suggesting substantial peripheral T-cell clonal expansion.

Libraries were built with PCR. The sequencer listed for this sample is Illumina HiSeq 2500. To reduce PCR and sequencing biases, unique molecular identifiers were built into the TCR beta cDNA libraries. Per 1 to 10 million input T cells, roughly 500,000 cDNA molecules were obtained, such that each molecule approximated one T cell. The patient libraries were prepared and sequenced using the same protocol as the earlier healthy control dataset. Within a given batch, samples were prepared together, multiplexed and sequenced on the same HiSeq lane. Per the authors' processing: MIGEC was used to process the raw barcoded reads, and molecular identifier groups with only a single read were discarded before consensus assembly and CDR3 extraction. Clonotype tables were post-analysed with VDJtools, normalizing diversity by down-sampling all datasets to the smallest sample size. To correct batch-related cross-sample contamination, repertoire overlap clustering matched CDR3 amino acid sequences but not nucleotide sequences. TCRdb handled the public reads itself, with Q25 trimming in fastp and clone calling in MiXCR, and kept productive beta chains. Records with the same CDR3 protein are collapsed into one entry carrying the most frequent genes and DNA. The V and J calls reflect TCRdb's pipeline rather than the authors' work. Within this sample are hundreds of thousands of distinct CDR3 sequences, with 53% of them counted one time only. The ten largest clones capture approximately 4.4% of the sample.

To demonstrate the VDJtools post-analysis software, the study profiled TCR beta repertoires from the peripheral blood of about 13 young patients with multiple sclerosis. The multiple sclerosis patients were children and adolescents ranging in age from 6 to 15 years. To note about this clonotype: The antigen it recognizes is unknown. Base qualities are not at hand, and no much larger clone is one base apart.

The junction carries 19 bases between V and J, which are trimmed by 5 bases and 8 bases respectively. Reading the germline V gene (reference sequence) gives CDR1 SEHNR and CDR2 FQNEAQ. The CDR3 starts with the cysteine, ends with the phenylalanine, and has 15 residues. Only the CDR3 DNA stays, 45 bases, in frame from base 1. The TCR originated in a girl aged 10 to 17 with multiple sclerosis. The chain was built from TRBV7-9 and TRBJ2-1, with the D gene possibly TRBD1 or TRBD2, each one fitting 7 bases. The sequenced sample consisted of blood. CDR3 protein: CASSPGGANKDEQFF. The nucleotide sequence reads as follows: TGTGCCAGCAGCCCAGGGGGGGCAAATAAGGATGAGCAGTTCTTC.